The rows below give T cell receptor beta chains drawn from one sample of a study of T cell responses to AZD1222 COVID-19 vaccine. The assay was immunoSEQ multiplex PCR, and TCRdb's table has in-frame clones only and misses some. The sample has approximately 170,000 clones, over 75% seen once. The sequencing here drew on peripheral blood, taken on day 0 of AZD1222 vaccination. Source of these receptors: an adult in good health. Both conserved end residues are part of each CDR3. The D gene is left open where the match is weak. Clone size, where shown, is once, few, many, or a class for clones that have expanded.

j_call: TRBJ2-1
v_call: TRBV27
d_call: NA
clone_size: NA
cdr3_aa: CASPEPPDYNEQFF
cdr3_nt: TGTGCCAGCCCGGAACCTCCGGATTACAATGAGCAGTTCTTC

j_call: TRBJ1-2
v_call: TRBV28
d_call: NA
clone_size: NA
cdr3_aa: CASSLFRANYGYTF
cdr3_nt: TGTGCCAGCAGTTTATTCAGAGCTAACTATGGCTACACCTTC

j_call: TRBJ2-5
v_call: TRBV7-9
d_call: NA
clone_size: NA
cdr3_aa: CASSYRVGGVPQETQYF
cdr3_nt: TGTGCCAGCAGCTACCGGGTTGGTGGCGTCCCTCAAGAGACCCAGTACTTC

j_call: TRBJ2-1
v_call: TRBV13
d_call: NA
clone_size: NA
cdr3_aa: CASSPQFNDEQFF
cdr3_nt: TGTGCCAGCAGCCCACAGTTTAACGATGAGCAGTTCTTC

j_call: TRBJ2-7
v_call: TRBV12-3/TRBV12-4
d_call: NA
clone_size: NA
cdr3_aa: CASSFKEAYEQYF
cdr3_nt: TGTGCCAGCAGTTTTAAGGAGGCCTACGAGCAGTACTTC

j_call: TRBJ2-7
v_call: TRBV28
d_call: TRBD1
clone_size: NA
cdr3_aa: CASLRTGSSYEQYF
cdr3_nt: TGTGCCAGCCTGAGGACAGGGAGCTCCTACGAGCAGTACTTC

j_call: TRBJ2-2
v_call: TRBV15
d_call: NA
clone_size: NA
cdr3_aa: CATGWTDANTGELFF
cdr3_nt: TGTGCCACCGGTTGGACAGACGCGAACACCGGGGAGCTGTTTTTT

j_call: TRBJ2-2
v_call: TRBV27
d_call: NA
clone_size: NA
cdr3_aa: CASSRGLGNTGELFF
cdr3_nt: TGTGCCAGCAGTCGGGGCCTAGGGAACACCGGGGAGCTGTTTTTT

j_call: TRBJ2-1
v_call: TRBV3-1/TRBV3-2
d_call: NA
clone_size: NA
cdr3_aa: CASSQDSVNEQFF
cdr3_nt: TGTGCCAGCAGCCAAGATTCTGTCAATGAGCAGTTCTTC

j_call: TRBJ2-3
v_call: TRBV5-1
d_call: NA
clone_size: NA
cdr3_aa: CASSLLGDSSTDTQYF
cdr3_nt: TGCGCCAGCAGCTTGCTGGGCGACAGTAGCACAGATACGCAGTATTTT

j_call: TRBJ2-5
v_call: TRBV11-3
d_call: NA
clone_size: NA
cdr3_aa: CASSGGAQETQYF
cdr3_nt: TGTGCCAGCAGCGGGGGGGCGCAAGAGACCCAGTACTTC

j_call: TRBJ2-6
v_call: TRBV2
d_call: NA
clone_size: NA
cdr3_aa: CASSDPASGANVLTF
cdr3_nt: TGTGCCAGCAGTGATCCGGCCTCTGGGGCCAACGTCCTGACTTTC

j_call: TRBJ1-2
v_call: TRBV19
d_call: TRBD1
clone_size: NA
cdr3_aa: CASRISGGGGYTF
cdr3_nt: TGTGCCAGTAGGATCTCAGGGGGAGGTGGCTACACCTTC

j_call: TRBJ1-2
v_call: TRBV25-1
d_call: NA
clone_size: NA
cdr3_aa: CASSDDHLGVILGYTF
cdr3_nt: TGTGCCAGCAGTGATGACCACCTGGGGGTGATTCTTGGCTACACCTTC

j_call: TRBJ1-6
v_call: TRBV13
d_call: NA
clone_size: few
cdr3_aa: CASSPNRAGNSPLHF
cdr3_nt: TGTGCCAGCAGCCCGAACAGGGCAGGTAATTCACCCCTCCACTTT

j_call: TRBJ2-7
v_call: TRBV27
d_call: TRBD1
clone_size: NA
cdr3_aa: CASSAGTAYEQYF
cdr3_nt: TGTGCCAGCAGTGCCGGGACAGCCTACGAGCAGTACTTC

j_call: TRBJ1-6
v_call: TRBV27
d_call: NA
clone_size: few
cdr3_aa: CASRYWTAQESPLHF
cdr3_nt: TGTGCCAGCAGGTATTGGACAGCCCAGGAGTCACCCCTCCACTTT

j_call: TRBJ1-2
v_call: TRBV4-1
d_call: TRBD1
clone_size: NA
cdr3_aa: CASSQDPRDRNDGYTF
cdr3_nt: TGCGCCAGCAGCCAAGATCCCCGGGACAGGAATGATGGCTACACCTTC

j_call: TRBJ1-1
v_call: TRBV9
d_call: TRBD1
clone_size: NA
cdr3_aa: CASSVTGGCYCTEAFF
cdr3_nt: TGTGCCAGCAGCGTTACAGGGGGCTGTTACTGCACTGAAGCTTTCTTT

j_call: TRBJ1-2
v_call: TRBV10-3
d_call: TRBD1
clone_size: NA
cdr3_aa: CAISESDRGLEGYTF
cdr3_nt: TGTGCCATCAGTGAATCGGACAGGGGGCTTGAGGGCTACACCTTC

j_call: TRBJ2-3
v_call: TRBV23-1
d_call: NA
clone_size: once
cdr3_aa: CASSHPTGYPTDTQYF
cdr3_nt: TGCGCCAGCAGTCACCCTACAGGGTACCCCACAGATACGCAGTATTTT

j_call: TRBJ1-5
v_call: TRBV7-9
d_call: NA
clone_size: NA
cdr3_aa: CASSLAASNQPQHF
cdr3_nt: TGTGCCAGCAGCTTAGCGGCTAGCAATCAGCCCCAGCATTTT

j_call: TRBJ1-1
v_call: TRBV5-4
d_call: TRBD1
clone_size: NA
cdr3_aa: CASSPQDRGNTEAFF
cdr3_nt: TGTGCCAGCAGCCCCCAGGACAGGGGAAACACTGAAGCTTTCTTT

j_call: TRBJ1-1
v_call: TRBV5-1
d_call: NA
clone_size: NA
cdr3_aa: CASHKGDTEAFF
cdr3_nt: TGCGCCAGCCACAAGGGGGACACTGAAGCTTTCTTT

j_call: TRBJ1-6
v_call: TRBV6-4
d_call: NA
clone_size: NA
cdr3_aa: CASRRDYNSPLHF
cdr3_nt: TGTGCCAGCAGGAGGGACTATAATTCACCCCTCCACTTT

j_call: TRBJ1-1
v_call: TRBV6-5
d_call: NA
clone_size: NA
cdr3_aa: CVSTRYGEAFF
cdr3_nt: TGTGTTAGCACCAGGTATGGTGAAGCTTTCTTT

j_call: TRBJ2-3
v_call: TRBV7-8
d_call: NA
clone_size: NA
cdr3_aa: CASSPRTITDTQYF
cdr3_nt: TGTGCCAGCAGCCCCCGGACTATCACAGATACGCAGTATTTT

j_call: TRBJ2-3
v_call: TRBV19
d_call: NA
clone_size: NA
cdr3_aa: CASSMARIDTQYF
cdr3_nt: TGTGCCAGTAGTATGGCGAGGATAGATACGCAGTATTTT

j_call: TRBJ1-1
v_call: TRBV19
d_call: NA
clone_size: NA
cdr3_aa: CASWTDTEAFF
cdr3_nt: TGTGCCAGTTGGACAGACACTGAAGCTTTCTTT

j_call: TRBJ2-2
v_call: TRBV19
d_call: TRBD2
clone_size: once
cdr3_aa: CASSARLAGGLNTGELFF
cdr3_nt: TGTGCCAGTAGTGCCCGACTAGCGGGGGGCCTTAACACCGGGGAGCTGTTTTTT

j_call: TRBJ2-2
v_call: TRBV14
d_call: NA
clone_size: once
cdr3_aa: CASSQDIAGELFF
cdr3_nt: TGTGCCAGCAGCCAAGACATCGCCGGGGAGCTGTTTTTT

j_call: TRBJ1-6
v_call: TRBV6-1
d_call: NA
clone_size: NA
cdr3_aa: CASSERGPGSPLHF
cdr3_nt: TGTGCCAGCAGTGAACGGGGGCCTGGTTCACCCCTCCACTTT

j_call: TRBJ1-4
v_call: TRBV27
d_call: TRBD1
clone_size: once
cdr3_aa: CASSSTGLGEKLFF
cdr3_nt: TGTGCCAGCAGCTCGACAGGGCTTGGGGAAAAACTGTTTTTT

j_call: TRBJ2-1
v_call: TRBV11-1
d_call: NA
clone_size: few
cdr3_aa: CASNLRGFNEQFF
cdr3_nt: TGTGCCAGCAACTTGAGGGGATTCAATGAGCAGTTCTTC

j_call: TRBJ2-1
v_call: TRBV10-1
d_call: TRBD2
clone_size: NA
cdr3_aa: CASSGGGGVYNEQFF
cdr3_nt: TGCGCCAGCAGCGGAGGCGGGGGGGTGTACAATGAGCAGTTCTTC

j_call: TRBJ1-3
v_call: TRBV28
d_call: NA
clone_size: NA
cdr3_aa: CASSPPWGAGNTIYF
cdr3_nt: TGTGCCAGCAGTCCCCCCTGGGGTGCGGGAAACACCATATATTTT

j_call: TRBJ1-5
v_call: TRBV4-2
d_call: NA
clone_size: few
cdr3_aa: CASSGVNQPQHF
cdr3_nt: TGTGCCAGCAGCGGTGTTAATCAGCCCCAGCATTTT

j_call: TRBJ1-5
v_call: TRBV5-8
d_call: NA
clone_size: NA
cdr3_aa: CASSLADRDQPQHF
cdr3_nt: TGTGCCAGCAGCTTGGCCGACAGAGATCAGCCCCAGCATTTT

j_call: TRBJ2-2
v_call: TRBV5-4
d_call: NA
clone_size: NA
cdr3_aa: CASSFTLDQGGELFF
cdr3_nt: TGTGCCAGCAGCTTTACGTTGGACCAGGGCGGGGAGCTGTTTTTT

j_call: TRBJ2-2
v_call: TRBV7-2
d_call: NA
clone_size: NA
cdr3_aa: CASSTDGRRASGELFF
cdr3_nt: TGTGCCAGCAGTACCGACGGCCGCCGGGCTAGCGGGGAGCTGTTTTTT

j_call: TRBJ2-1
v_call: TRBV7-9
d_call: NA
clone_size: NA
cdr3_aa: CASSLQGMGEQFF
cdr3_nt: TGTGCCAGCAGCTTGCAGGGTATGGGTGAGCAGTTCTTC

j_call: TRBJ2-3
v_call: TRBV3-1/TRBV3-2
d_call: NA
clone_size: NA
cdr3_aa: CASSQDPGRTDTQYF
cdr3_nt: TGTGCCAGCAGCCAAGATCCGGGTCGGACAGATACGCAGTATTTT

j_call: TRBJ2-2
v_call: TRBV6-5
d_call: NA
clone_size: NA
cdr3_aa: CASSNGAGELFF
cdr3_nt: TGTGCCAGCAGCAACGGGGCCGGGGAGCTGTTTTTT

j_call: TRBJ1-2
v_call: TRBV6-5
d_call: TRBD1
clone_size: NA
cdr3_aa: CASSHSRDRNYGYTF
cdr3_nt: TGTGCCAGCAGTCACTCGAGGGACAGGAACTATGGCTACACCTTC

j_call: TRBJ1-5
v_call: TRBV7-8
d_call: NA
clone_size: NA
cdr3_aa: CASSLVGRWRYSNQPQHF
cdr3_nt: TGTGCCAGCAGCTTAGTAGGTCGCTGGAGGTATAGCAATCAGCCCCAGCATTTT

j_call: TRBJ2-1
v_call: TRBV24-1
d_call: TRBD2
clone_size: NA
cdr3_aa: CATSSTSGGSSSYNEQFF
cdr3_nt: TGTGCCACCAGCTCCACTAGCGGGGGGTCGAGCTCCTACAATGAGCAGTTCTTC

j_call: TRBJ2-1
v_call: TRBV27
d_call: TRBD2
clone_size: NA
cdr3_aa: CASSLSSSGASYNEQFF
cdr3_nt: TGTGCCAGCAGTTTATCGTCTAGCGGTGCCTCCTACAATGAGCAGTTCTTC

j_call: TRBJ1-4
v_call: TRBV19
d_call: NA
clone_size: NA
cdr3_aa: CASTGAVTNEKLFF
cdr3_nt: TGTGCCAGTACAGGGGCCGTAACTAATGAAAAACTGTTTTTT

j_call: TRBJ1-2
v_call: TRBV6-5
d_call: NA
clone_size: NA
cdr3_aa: CASSPTQGSGGYTF
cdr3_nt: TGTGCCAGCAGTCCCACTCAGGGTTCTGGTGGCTACACCTTC

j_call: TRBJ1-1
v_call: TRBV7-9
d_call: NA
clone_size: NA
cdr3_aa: CASSPRGLNTEAFF
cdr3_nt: TGTGCCAGCAGCCCTCGGGGGCTGAACACTGAAGCTTTCTTT

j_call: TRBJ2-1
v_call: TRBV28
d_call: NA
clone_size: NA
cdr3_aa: CASRPTGYEEGYNEQFF
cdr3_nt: TGTGCCAGCAGGCCCACAGGGTACGAGGAAGGCTACAATGAGCAGTTCTTC

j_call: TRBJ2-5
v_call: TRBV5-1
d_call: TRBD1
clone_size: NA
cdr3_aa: CASSSLYRGRETQYF
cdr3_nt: TGCGCCAGCAGTTCCTTATACAGGGGAAGGGAGACCCAGTACTTC

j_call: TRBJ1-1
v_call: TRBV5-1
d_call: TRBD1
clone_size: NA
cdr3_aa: CASSLRQGAQSEAFF
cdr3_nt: TGCGCCAGCAGCCTTAGACAGGGAGCCCAAAGTGAAGCTTTCTTT

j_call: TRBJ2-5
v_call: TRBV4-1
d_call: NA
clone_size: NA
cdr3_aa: CASSQGDSQETQYF
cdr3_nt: TGCGCCAGCAGCCAAGGGGACTCTCAAGAGACCCAGTACTTC

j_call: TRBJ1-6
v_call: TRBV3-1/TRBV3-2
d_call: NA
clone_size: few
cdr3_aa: CASSQHSGDRYSSPLHF
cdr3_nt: TGTGCCAGCAGCCAGCATTCTGGGGATAGGTATTCCTCACCCCTCCACTTT